Below, 23 T cell receptor beta chains from the same sample are listed, as sequenced in a study of Graves' ophthalmopathy and Graves' hyperthyroidism. RNA transcripts were the template, and TCR beta CDR3 regions were amplified from them. HTBI primers were employed in first-round RT-PCR, then a second-round multiplex PCR followed. MiXCR, applied by TCRdb to the multiplex PCR reads, yields one record per CDR3 protein. This table has approximately 1.2 million distinct CDR3 sequences, roughly two fifths appearing once. The sequenced sample was peripheral blood or thyroid tissue (not recorded which). Source of these receptors: an adult man with Graves' hyperthyroidism.

This clonotype was seen ten or more times. The chain employs TRBV5-1 and TRBJ2-2; tentatively, D is TRBD1 or TRBD2 (5 bases each). Germline V CDR1 and CDR2: SGHRS, YFSETQ. Trimming removed 0 bases at V and 4 bases at J, with 10 bases between. CDR3 length: 15 residues. CDR3 nucleotides: TGCGCCAGCAGCTTGGCGGTTGGGGGCACCGGGGAGCTGTTTTTT. It encodes CASSLAVGGTGELFF.

This clonotype was seen many times. The rearrangement links TRBV29-1 to TRBJ1-1, with TRBD1 matching over 7 bases. V trimming: 4 bases; J trimming: 9 bases; junction bases outside the gene matches: 14. The CDR3 runs 14 residues. Germline loops: CDR1 SQVTM, CDR2 ANQGSEA. In DNA form, the CDR3 reads TGCAGCGTTGGACAGGGATGGGGAGCCAACCAAGCTTTCTTT. Amino acids: CSVGQGWGANQAFF. The entire variable domain, with the rest obtained from reference TRBV29-1 and TRBJ1-1, is as follows: SAVISQKPSRDICQRGTSLTIQCQVDSQVTMMFWYRQQPGQSLTLIATANQGSEATYESGFVIDKFPISRPNLTFSTLTVSNMSPEDSSIYLCSVGQGWGANQAFFGQGTRLTVV.

Comment on this clonotype: Relative to the germline gene, one junction end is altered; a read error may explain this. The rearrangement links TRBV10-3 to TRBJ1-5; TRBD1 matches 7 bases. The germline CDR1 and CDR2 sequences are ENHRY and SYGVKD. The length of the CDR3 is 16 residues. CDR3 sequence reads: CASSYSTGRGYQPQHF. CDR3 bases: TGTGCCAGCAGTTACTCGACGGGCAGGGGGTACCAGCCCCAGCATTTT.

This rearrangement joins TRBV15 to TRBJ2-7; D not certain. This CDR3 is 8 amino acids long. Germline CDR1 LNHNV, CDR2 YYDKDF (reference sequence). V was pared by 0 bases and J by 12 bases, with 0 bases between. The CDR3 DNA is TGTGCCACCAGCAGAGAGTACTTC. Its protein is CATSREYF.

This clonotype has ten or more counts. This chain links TRBV10-2 with TRBJ2-2; D is ambiguous. The V end lost 6 bases, the J end lost 4 bases, and 3 bases lay between the germline ends. This CDR3 is 11 amino acids long. Germline lookup yields CDR1 WSHSY and CDR2 SAAADI. CDR3 DNA: TGCGCCAGCAGGGTCACCGGGGAGCTGTTTTTT. Its translation: CASRVTGELFF.

The chain has TRBV27 and TRBJ1-1; 9 bases align to TRBD1. Germline assignment: CDR1 MNHEY and CDR2 SMNVEV (reference sequence). CDR3 size: 14 residues. V gave up 8 bases and J gave up 5 bases; unmatched junction bases: 9. As DNA, the CDR3 is TGTGCCAGCCGGGGGACAGGGTTTGGGACTGAAGCTTTCTTT. This gives the protein CASRGTGFGTEAFF.

This clonotype came up a few times. The rearrangement uses TRBV19 and TRBJ2-7, with a tentative D call TRBD1 (6 bases). CDR1 is LNHDA, CDR2 SQIVND, per germline (reference sequence). V lost 11 bases and J lost 3, with 23 bases in between. CDR3 length: 15 residues. DNA for the CDR3: TGTGCCTGGAGTGTCCCGGGACACGGAGGCTACGAGCAGTACTTC. Translated, it gives CAWSVPGHGGYEQYF.

At least ten counts were recorded for this clonotype. CDR3 DNA sequence: TGTGCCAGTAGTATTACAGGGGGCGACTATGGCTACACCTTC. It encodes CASSITGGDYGYTF. The chain links TRBV19 to TRBJ1-2; 9 positions match TRBD1. The CDR3 is 14 residues long. V gave up 3 bases and J gave up 3 bases; unmatched junction bases: 2. Germline lookup yields CDR1 LNHDA and CDR2 SQIVND (reference sequence).

In its sample, this clonotype was seen many times. The chain links TRBV6-6 to TRBJ2-5; possible D gene TRBD2, 6 bases. V was trimmed by 6 bases and J by 6 bases, leaving 14 bases between them. Germline V gives CDR1 MNHNY, CDR2 SVGAGI (reference sequence). The CDR3 loop spans 13 amino acids. CDR3 DNA sequence: TGTGCCAGCAGCCAAGCGGGTGCTCAGACCCAGTACTTC. It translates to CASSQAGAQTQYF.

The sample holds many counts of this clonotype. The chain combines TRBV15 with TRBJ2-2; D gene uncertain. V was trimmed by 3 bases and J by 5 bases, leaving 4 bases between them. The CDR3 loop spans 12 amino acids. Germline CDR1 reads LNHNV; CDR2 reads YYDKDF (reference sequence). CDR3 in amino acids: CATSRGTGELFF. The CDR3 bases are TGTGCCACCAGCAGGGGAACCGGGGAGCTGTTTTTT.

This clonotype has at least ten counts. This chain joins TRBV15 and TRBJ2-7; possibly TRBD1 for D (6 bases). This CDR3 comprises 14 residues. Deletions cut 2 bases from V and 2 bases from J, with 10 bases between. CDR1 and CDR2 (germline): LNHNV, YYDKDF (reference sequence). CDR3 region: CATSRNTGTYEQYF. In DNA form, the CDR3 reads TGTGCCACCAGCAGAAATACAGGGACCTACGAGCAGTACTTC.

This clonotype has only a few counts. The chain uses TRBV4-1 and TRBJ1-3; 12 nucleotides line up with TRBD1. V dropped 4 bases and J dropped 4; count of bases not matched to a gene: 2. Germline-derived CDR1 and CDR2 are MGHRA and YSYEKL. The CDR3 runs 15 residues. CDR3 sequence: CASSRDRGPGNTIYF. In DNA form, the CDR3 reads TGCGCCAGCAGCCGGGACAGGGGGCCAGGAAACACCATATATTTT.

In its sample, this clonotype was seen many times. The chain is built from TRBV4-1 and TRBJ1-1, with D possibly being TRBD1 (5 bases). Germline-derived CDR1 and CDR2 are MGHRA and YSYEKL. The length of the CDR3 is 14 residues. V was shortened by 1 base and J by 5 bases, with 11 bases between the two germline ends. The CDR3 nucleotides are TGCGCCAGCAGCCAAGGACAGACAACAACTGAAGCTTTCTTT. Translated: CASSQGQTTTEAFF.

As regards this clonotype: No conserved phenylalanine or tryptophan is present at the end of the CDR3, so a read error is the likely explanation. The DNA is omitted, as the CDR3 cannot be located on it reliably, and the CDR3 follows TCRdb's listing. The rearrangement links TRBV10-3 to TRBJ1-2; the listed D gene, TRBD1, was not tested against the DNA. Germline values: CDR1 ENHRY, CDR2 SYGVKD. The CDR3 spans 10 residues, counting both ends. CDR3 in amino acids: CAISVGTGKG.

The chain couples TRBV14 to TRBJ2-5, with D hard to call. V was trimmed by 1 base and J by 7 bases, leaving 7 bases between them. The CDR3 is made up of 12 amino acids. Germline CDR1 is SGHDN and CDR2 is FVKESK. For the CDR3, the DNA is TGTGCCAGCAGCCAAGGGGAAGTGACCCAGTACTTC. Translating it yields CASSQGEVTQYF. The complete variable domain, with remaining parts taken from reference TRBV14 and TRBJ2-5, reads EAGVTQFPSHSVIEKGQTVTLRCDPISGHDNLYWYRRVMGKEIKFLLHFVKESKQDESGMPNNRFLAERTGGTYSTLKVQPAELEDSGVYFCASSQGEVTQYFGPGTRLLVL.

The table lists this clonotype with many counts. The chain couples TRBV7-8 to TRBJ1-1; D unresolved. This CDR3 region has 14 residues. Germline V gene data show CDR1 as SGHVS and CDR2 as FQNEAQ. Trimming shortened V by 5 bases and J by 1 base, and 11 bases separated the two germline ends. The CDR3 bases are TGTGCCAGCAGCCCGCAGGACCGGAACACTGAAGCTTTCTTT. It specifies CASSPQDRNTEAFF.

This clonotype has ten or more counts. The chain is built from TRBV12-3 or TRBV12-4 and TRBJ2-7; possible D gene TRBD1, 6 bases. CDR3 size: 12 residues. The V and J ends lost 5 bases and 4 bases respectively, with 9 bases between them. In DNA, the CDR3 is TGTGCCAGCAGTAAACAGGGTTACGAGCAGTACTTC. It encodes CASSKQGYEQYF.

On this clonotype itself: A read error may explain this, as a much larger clone is one base away. As DNA, the CDR3 is TGTGCCAGCAGTGACGGGCATGGATTGGGCACTGAAGCTTTCTTT. This encodes CASSDGHGLGTEAFF. This sequence joins TRBV6-4 and TRBJ1-1; D unresolved. The CDR3 length is 15 residues. Germline-derived CDR1 and CDR2 are MRHNA and SNTAGT. V shed 2 bases and J shed 4 bases, with 14 bases lying between them.

This clonotype was picked up a small number of times. The chain recombines TRBV4-1 with TRBJ2-5, with D maybe TRBD1 (6 bases). V lost 3 bases and J 4 bases, leaving 15 bases between the germline ends. The CDR3 totals 15 residues. From germline, CDR1 is MGHRA and CDR2 YSYEKL. The CDR3, as DNA: TGCGCCAGCAGCCAGACACCGACAGGTCGAGAGACCCAGTACTTC. Amino acid sequence: CASSQTPTGRETQYF.

This chain connects TRBV10-2 to TRBJ1-1, with 8 bases matching TRBD1. The V and J ends lost 2 bases and 4 bases, in that order; junction bases with no gene match: 12. CDR3 length: 17 amino acids. CDR1 and CDR2 from the germline V gene are WSHSY and SAAADI. The CDR3 reads CASSEPDRVIWGTEAFF. As DNA, the CDR3 is TGCGCCAGCAGTGAGCCGGACAGGGTGATTTGGGGCACTGAAGCTTTCTTT.

The DNA for the CDR3 is TGTGCCAGCAGCACCGGACAGGGACCTACAAACACTGAAGCTTTCTTT. Translation: CASSTGQGPTNTEAFF. The rearrangement uses TRBV9 and TRBJ1-1, with TRBD1 matching over 8 bases. Losses at the gene ends were 4 bases for V and 2 bases for J; bases not matched to a gene: 10. The CDR3 has 16 amino acids. The germline gives CDR1 SGDLS, CDR2 YYNGEE.

This clonotype was seen at least ten times. This chain connects TRBV29-1 to TRBJ1-2; D is unresolved. The germline V gene encodes CDR1 SQVTM and CDR2 ANQGSEA. Trimming left V 4 bases short and J 0 bases short, with 15 bases between. The CDR3 is 15 residues long. Written as DNA, the CDR3 is TGCAGCGTTGTGGTGATGGACGTCGCTAACTATGGCTACACCTTC. Encoded protein: CSVVVMDVANYGYTF.

The chain joins TRBV28 to TRBJ2-7; 11 nucleotides match TRBD2. This CDR3 is built from 16 residues. Per germline, CDR1 MDHEN and CDR2 SYDVKM. V trimming: 6 bases; J trimming: 0 bases; junction bases outside the gene matches: 7. The CDR3: CASSQGLAGNSYEQYF. The CDR3 coding sequence is TGTGCCAGCAGCCAAGGACTAGCGGGCAACTCCTACGAGCAGTACTTC.